Listed below are T cell receptor beta chains from one sample, sequenced in a study of T-cell memory formation after mild COVID-19. TCRdb re-called the 5' RACE reads with MiXCR, one entry per CDR3 protein. The sample contains roughly 240,000 distinct CDR3 sequences, over 15% of which appear only once. The sample comprised PBMCs or a T cell subset sorted from them (not recorded which). These receptor sequences come from an adult woman who had mild COVID-19 (a few samples of this study predate the infection). Cell type and time point are not known. CDR3s include the opening cysteine and the closing phenylalanine or tryptophan. A D gene is named only where the DNA matches it firmly. Size tells how often a clone was seen (once, few, many) or the class of an expanded clone, and some rows leave it out.

size	V	J	D	DNA	CDR3
few	TRBV30	TRBJ1-6	NA	TGTGCCTGGAGTCCTTCGCTTGGTCGTGTACCCCTCCACTTT	CAWSPSLGRVPLHF
few	TRBV18	TRBJ1-2	NA	TGTGCCAGCTCAAAGACGGATCCTAACTATGGCTACACCTTC	CASSKTDPNYGYTF
many	TRBV6-1	TRBJ1-5	NA	TGTGCCAGCAGTGAAGATCAGCCCCAGCATTTT	CASSEDQPQHF
few	TRBV15	TRBJ1-1	TRBD1	TGTGCCACCAGCAGGGGCCCGACAGGGGCGGGGAACACTGAAGCTTTCTTT	CATSRGPTGAGNTEAFF
NA	TRBV7-3	TRBJ2-3	NA	TGTGCCAGCAGCTTAGACGCCGGTACGCAGTATTTT	CASSLDAGTQYF
many	TRBV20-1	TRBJ1-1	NA	TGCAGCTCCCGGGGGGGTAGGACTGAAGCTTTCTTT	CSSRGGRTEAFF
NA	TRBV27	TRBJ1-1	NA	TGTGCCAGCAGCCCACAGGGAAGAAGGACTGAAGCTTTCTTT	CASSPQGRRTEAFF
NA	TRBV3-1	TRBJ2-2	NA	TGTGCCAGCAGCCGCGGGGGCTGGGCCGGGGAGCTGTTTTTT	CASSRGGWAGELFF
NA	TRBV12-3/TRBV12-4	TRBJ2-7	NA	TGTGCCAGCAGTTTTTCCGCGGGACCGTCCTACGAGCAGTACTTC	CASSFSAGPSYEQYF
NA	TRBV4-3	TRBJ2-4	NA	TGCGCCAGCAGCCAAGACAGGGAAAACATTCAGTACTTC	CASSQDRENIQYF
few	TRBV12-3/TRBV12-4	TRBJ2-2	TRBD2	TGTGCCAGCAGTTTAGGACTAGCGGGGCACACCGGGGAGCTGTTTTTT	CASSLGLAGHTGELFF
NA	TRBV20-1	TRBJ1-1	NA	TGCAGTGCCCTCAATTATCCCCGGACTGAAGCTTTCTTT	CSALNYPRTEAFF
NA	TRBV6-5	TRBJ2-6	NA	TGTGCCAGCAGGCCCGGAATCTCTGGGGCCAACGTCCTGACTTTC	CASRPGISGANVLTF
many	TRBV5-1	TRBJ2-7	TRBD1	TGCGCCAGCAGCTTTGCCCCGGGACAGGCCTACGAGCAGTACTTC	CASSFAPGQAYEQYF
once	TRBV15	TRBJ1-3	TRBD1	TGTGCCACCAGCAACAGGGGGCCTGGAAACACCATATATTTT	CATSNRGPGNTIYF